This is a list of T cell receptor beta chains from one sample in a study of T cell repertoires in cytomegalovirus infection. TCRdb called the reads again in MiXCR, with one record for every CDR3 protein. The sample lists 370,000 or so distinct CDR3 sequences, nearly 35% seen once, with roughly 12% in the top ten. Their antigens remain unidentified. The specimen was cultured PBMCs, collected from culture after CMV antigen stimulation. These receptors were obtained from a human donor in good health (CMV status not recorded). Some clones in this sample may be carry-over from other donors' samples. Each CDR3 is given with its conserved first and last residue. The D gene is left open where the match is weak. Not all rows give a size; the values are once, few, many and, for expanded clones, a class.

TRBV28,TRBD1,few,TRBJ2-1,CASSPRQGANEQFF,TGTGCCAGCAGTCCCCGGCAGGGGGCGAATGAGCAGTTCTTC
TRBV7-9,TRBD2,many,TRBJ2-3,CASSLRLAGVADTQYF,TGTGCCAGCAGCCTAAGACTAGCGGGAGTTGCAGATACGCAGTATTTT
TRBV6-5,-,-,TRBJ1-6,CASNPTRNNNSPLHF,TGTGCCAGCAACCCTACCCGGAATAATAATTCACCCCTCCACTTT
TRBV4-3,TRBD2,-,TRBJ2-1,CASSQAGTSSYNEQFF,TGCGCCAGCAGCCAAGCCGGGACTAGCTCCTACAATGAGCAGTTCTTC
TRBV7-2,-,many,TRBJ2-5,CASSSMGGGETQYF,TGTGCCAGCAGCTCCATGGGGGGCGGGGAGACCCAGTACTTC
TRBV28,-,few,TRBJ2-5,CASSFDLGYTETQYF,TGTGCCAGCAGTTTTGACCTGGGGTACACAGAGACCCAGTACTTC
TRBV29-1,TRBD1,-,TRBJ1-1,CSVEEVRGYEAFF,TGCAGCGTTGAAGAGGTCAGGGGGTATGAAGCTTTCTTT
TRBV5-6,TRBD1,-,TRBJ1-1,CASSSNDRGRSTEAFF,TGTGCCAGCAGCTCCAATGACAGGGGGCGTAGCACTGAAGCTTTCTTT
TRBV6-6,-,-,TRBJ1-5,CASSRPGRGGNQPQHF,TGTGCCAGCAGTCGACCCGGGAGAGGAGGGAATCAGCCCCAGCATTTT
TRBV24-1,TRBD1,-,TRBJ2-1,CATSQDRSNEQFF,TGTGCCACCAGTCAGGACAGGTCCAATGAGCAGTTCTTC
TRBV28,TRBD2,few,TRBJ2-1,CASSLAPGLAEFF,TGTGCCAGCAGTTTAGCCCCCGGGCTAGCGGAGTTCTTC
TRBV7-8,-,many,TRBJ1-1,CASSLVGLEAFF,TGTGCCAGCAGCTTAGTTGGGCTTGAAGCTTTCTTT
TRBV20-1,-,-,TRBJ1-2,CSAKWLGFDYGYTF,TGCAGTGCCAAGTGGCTGGGTTTTGACTATGGCTACACCTTC
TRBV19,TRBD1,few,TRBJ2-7,CASGTTGGYAYEQYF,TGTGCCAGTGGAACCACAGGGGGTTACGCCTACGAGCAGTACTTC
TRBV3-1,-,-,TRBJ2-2,CASSQGTAGGELFF,TGTGCCAGCAGCCAAGGCACAGCGGGCGGGGAGCTGTTTTTT
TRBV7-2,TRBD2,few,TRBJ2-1,CASRNSGSRYEQFF,TGTGCCAGCAGAAATAGCGGGAGTCGCTATGAGCAGTTCTTC
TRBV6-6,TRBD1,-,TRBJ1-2,CASREIGTGSGYTF,TGTGCCAGCAGAGAAATTGGGACAGGGTCTGGCTACACCTTC
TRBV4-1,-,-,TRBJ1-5,CASSQEGGSSNQPQHF,TGCGCCAGCAGCCAAGAAGGCGGCTCTAGCAATCAGCCCCAGCATTTT
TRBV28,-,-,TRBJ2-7,CASSSGPREQYF,TGTGCCAGCAGTTCTGGGCCTAGGGAGCAGTACTTC
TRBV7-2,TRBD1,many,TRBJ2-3,CASSLASGTGGTDTQYF,TGTGCCAGCAGCTTAGCTTCCGGGACAGGGGGCACAGATACGCAGTATTTT
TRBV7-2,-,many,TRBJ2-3,CASSSSRARGRTDTQYF,TGTGCCAGCAGCTCCTCACGGGCTAGAGGGAGGACAGATACGCAGTATTTT
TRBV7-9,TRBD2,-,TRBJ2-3,CASSIPSGSTDTQYF,TGTGCCAGCAGCATCCCTAGCGGAAGCACAGATACGCAGTATTTT